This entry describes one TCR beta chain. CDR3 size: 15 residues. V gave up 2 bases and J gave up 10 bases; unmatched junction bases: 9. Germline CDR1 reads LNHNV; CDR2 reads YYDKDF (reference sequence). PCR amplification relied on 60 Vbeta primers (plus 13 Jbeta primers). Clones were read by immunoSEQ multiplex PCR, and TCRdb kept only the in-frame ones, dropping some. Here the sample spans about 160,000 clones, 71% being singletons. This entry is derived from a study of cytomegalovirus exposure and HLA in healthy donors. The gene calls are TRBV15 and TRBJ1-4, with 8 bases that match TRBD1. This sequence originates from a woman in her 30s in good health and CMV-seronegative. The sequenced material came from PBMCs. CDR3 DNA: TGTGCCACCAGCAGACCCGGGACAGGCGGTCGAAAACTGTTTTTT. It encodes CATSRPGTGGRKLFF.